This TCR beta chain was obtained from a study of cytomegalovirus exposure and HLA in healthy donors. About the research overall: The Caucasian-associated ancestry cluster held 80% to 90% of 300 to 450 genotyped donors. General study results and limits: The authors enumerated over 150 TCR beta chains as linked to cytomegalovirus.

The length of the CDR3 is 16 residues. The trim removed 3 bases at V and 6 bases at J, leaving 3 bases unmatched. CDR1 and CDR2 from the germline V gene are KGHSH and LQKENI. The PCR made use of 60 Vbeta and 13 Jbeta primers. Repertoires were generated with immunoSEQ multiplex PCR, while TCRdb's copy carries only in-frame clones and drops some. The profile shows roughly 150,000 clones, roughly 65% of them singletons. In regard to this clone: What it recognizes is unknown.

The study sampled nominally healthy donors, though unrecorded immune exposures were likely. This receptor was obtained from a man in his 60s in good health and CMV-seronegative. This chain links TRBV18 with TRBJ2-1; 15 bases map to TRBD2. Sequencing was done on a sample of PBMCs. Here the CDR3 reads CASSPWTSGRANEQFF. CDR3 bases: TGTGCCAGCTCACCGTGGACTAGCGGGAGGGCCAATGAGCAGTTCTTC.